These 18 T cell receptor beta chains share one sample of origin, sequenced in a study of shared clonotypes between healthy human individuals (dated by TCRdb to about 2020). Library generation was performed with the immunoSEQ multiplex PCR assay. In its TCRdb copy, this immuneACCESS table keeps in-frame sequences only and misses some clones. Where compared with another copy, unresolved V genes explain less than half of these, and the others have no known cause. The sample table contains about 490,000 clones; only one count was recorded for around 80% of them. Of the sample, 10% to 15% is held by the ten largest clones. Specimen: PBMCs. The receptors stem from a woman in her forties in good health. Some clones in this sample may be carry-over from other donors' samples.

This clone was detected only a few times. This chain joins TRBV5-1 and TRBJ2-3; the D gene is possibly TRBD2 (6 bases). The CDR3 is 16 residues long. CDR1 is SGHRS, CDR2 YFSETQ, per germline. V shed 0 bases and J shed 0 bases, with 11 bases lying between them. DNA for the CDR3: TGCGCCAGCAGCTTGGCCGGAGGGGCCAGCACAGATACGCAGTATTTT. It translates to CASSLAGGASTDTQYF. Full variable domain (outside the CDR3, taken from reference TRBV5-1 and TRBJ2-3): KAGVTQTPRYLIKTRGQQVTLSCSPISGHRSVSWYQQTPGQGLQFLFEYFSETQRNKGNFPGRFSGRQFSNSRSEMNVSTLELGDSALYLCASSLAGGASTDTQYFGPGTRLTVL.

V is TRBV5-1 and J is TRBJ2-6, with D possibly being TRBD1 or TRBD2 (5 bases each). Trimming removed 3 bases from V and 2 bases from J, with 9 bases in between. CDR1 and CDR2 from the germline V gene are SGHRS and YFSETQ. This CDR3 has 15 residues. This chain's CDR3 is CASSSGTAGANVLTF. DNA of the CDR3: TGCGCCAGCAGCTCCGGGACCGCTGGGGCCAACGTCCTGACTTTC.

The CDR3 region is CASSFVGRLNTEAFF. The CDR3 bases are TGTGCCAGCAGTTTCGTAGGACGGCTGAACACTGAAGCTTTCTTT. The J gene is TRBJ1-1, the V gene TRBV28; no clear D gene. Germline CDR1 reads MDHEN; CDR2 reads SYDVKM. V was trimmed by 3 bases and J by 0 bases, leaving 11 bases between them. This CDR3 contains 15 residues.

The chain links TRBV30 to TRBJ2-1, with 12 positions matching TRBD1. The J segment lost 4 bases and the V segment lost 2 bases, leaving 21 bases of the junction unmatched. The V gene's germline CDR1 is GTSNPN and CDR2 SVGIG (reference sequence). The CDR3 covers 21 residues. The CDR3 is CAWSTGTGGYFITNTYNEQFF. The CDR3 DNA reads TGTGCCTGGAGTACTGGGACAGGGGGCTACTTCATTACTAATACTTACAATGAGCAGTTCTTC. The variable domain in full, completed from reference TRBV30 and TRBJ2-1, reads SQTIHQWPATLVQPVGSPLSLECTVEGTSNPNLYWYRQAAGRGLQLLFYSVGIGQISSEVPQNLSASRPQDRQFILSSKKLLLSDSGFYLCAWSTGTGGYFITNTYNEQFFGPGTRLTVL.

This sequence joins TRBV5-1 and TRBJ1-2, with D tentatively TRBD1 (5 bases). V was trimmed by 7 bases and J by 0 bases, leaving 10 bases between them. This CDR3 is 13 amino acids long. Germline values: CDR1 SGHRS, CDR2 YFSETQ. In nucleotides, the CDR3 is TGCGCCAGCGGGGGAGAAACTAACTATGGCTACACCTTC. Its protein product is CASGGETNYGYTF. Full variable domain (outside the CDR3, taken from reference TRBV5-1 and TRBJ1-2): KAGVTQTPRYLIKTRGQQVTLSCSPISGHRSVSWYQQTPGQGLQFLFEYFSETQRNKGNFPGRFSGRQFSNSRSEMNVSTLELGDSALYLCASGGETNYGYTFGSGTRLTVV.

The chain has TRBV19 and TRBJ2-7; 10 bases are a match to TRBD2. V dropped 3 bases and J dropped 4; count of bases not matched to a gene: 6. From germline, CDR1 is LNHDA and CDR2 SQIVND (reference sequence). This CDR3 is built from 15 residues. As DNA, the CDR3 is TGTGCCAGTAGTATTCTAGCGGGAGACCCGTACGAGCAGTACTTC. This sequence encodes CASSILAGDPYEQYF.

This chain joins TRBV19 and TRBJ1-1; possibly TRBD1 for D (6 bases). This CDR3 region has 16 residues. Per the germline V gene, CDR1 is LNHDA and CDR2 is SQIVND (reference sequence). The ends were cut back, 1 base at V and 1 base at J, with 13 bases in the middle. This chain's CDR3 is CASSIGHGQPNTEAFF. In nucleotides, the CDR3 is TGTGCCAGTAGTATAGGACACGGACAGCCGAACACTGAAGCTTTCTTT.

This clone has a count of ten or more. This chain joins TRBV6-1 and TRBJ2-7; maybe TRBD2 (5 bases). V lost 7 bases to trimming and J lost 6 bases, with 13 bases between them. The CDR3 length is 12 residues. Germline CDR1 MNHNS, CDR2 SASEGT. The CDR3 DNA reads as TGTGCCAGCACTCTACTGGGGAGCGAGCAGTACTTC. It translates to CASTLLGSEQYF.

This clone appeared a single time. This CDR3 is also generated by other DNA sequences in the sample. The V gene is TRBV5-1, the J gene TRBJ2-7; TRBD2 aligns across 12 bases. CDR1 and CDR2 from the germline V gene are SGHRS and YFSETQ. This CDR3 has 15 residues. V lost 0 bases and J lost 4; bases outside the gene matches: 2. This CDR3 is CASSLGLAGGYEQYF. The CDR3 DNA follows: TGCGCCAGCAGCTTGGGGCTAGCGGGAGGGTACGAGCAGTACTTC.

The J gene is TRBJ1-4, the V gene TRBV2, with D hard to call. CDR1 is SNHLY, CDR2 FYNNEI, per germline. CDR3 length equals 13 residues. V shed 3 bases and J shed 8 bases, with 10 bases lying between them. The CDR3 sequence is CASSDEVGEKLFF. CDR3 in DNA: TGTGCCAGCAGTGACGAAGTGGGGGAAAAACTGTTTTTT.

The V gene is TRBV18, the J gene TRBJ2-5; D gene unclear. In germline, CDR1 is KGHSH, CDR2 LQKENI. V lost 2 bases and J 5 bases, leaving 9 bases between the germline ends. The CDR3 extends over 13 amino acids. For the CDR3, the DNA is TGTGCCAGCTCACCAAATCAGCTGGAGACCCAGTACTTC. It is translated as CASSPNQLETQYF.

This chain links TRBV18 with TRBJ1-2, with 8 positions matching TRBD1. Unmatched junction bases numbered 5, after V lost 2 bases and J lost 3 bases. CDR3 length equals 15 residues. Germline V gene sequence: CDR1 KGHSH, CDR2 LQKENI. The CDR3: CASSPSQGADYGYTF. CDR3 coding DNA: TGTGCCAGCTCACCATCGCAGGGGGCGGACTATGGCTACACCTTC.

CDR3 in DNA: TGTGCCAGCAGCAAAGCGGGGAGACACCACAATGAGCAGTTCTTC. Its protein product is CASSKAGRHHNEQFF. The chain employs TRBV21-1 and TRBJ2-1; the DNA was not used to check the table's D call, TRBD2. TRBV21-1 is a documented pseudogene. There are 15 residues in the CDR3.

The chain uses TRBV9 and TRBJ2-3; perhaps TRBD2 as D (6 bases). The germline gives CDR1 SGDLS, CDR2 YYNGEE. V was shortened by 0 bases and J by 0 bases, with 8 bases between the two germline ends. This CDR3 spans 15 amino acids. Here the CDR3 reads CASSVDGTSTDTQYF. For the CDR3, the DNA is TGTGCCAGCAGCGTAGACGGGACTAGCACAGATACGCAGTATTTT.

CDR3 sequence: CASSLGAGGYTF. The CDR3 DNA follows: TGTGCCAGCAGCTTAGGCGCAGGTGGCTACACCTTC. The rearrangement joins TRBV7-2 to TRBJ1-2; D not resolved. The ends were cut back, 1 base at V and 7 bases at J, with 7 bases in the middle. CDR1 is SGHTA and CDR2 is FQGNSA in the germline V gene. The CDR3 extends over 12 amino acids.

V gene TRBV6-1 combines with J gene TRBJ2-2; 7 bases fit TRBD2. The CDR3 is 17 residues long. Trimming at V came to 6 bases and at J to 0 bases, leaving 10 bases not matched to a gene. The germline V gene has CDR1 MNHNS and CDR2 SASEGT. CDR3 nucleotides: TGTGCCAGCAGGGAACAAAGCGGGATATCGAACACCGGGGAGCTGTTTTTT. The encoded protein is CASREQSGISNTGELFF.

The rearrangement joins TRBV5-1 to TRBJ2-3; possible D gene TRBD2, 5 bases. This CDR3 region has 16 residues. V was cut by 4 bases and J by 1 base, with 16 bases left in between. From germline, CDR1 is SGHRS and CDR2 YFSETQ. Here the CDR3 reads CASSPQLLGGTDTQYF. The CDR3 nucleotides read TGCGCCAGCAGCCCCCAACTGCTGGGAGGCACAGATACGCAGTATTTT.

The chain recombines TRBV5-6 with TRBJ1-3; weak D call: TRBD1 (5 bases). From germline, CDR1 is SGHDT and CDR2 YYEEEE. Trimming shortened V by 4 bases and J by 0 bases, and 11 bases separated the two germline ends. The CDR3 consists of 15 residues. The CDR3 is CASSKTVYSGNTIYF. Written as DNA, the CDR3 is TGTGCCAGCAGCAAGACAGTTTACTCTGGAAACACCATATATTTT.